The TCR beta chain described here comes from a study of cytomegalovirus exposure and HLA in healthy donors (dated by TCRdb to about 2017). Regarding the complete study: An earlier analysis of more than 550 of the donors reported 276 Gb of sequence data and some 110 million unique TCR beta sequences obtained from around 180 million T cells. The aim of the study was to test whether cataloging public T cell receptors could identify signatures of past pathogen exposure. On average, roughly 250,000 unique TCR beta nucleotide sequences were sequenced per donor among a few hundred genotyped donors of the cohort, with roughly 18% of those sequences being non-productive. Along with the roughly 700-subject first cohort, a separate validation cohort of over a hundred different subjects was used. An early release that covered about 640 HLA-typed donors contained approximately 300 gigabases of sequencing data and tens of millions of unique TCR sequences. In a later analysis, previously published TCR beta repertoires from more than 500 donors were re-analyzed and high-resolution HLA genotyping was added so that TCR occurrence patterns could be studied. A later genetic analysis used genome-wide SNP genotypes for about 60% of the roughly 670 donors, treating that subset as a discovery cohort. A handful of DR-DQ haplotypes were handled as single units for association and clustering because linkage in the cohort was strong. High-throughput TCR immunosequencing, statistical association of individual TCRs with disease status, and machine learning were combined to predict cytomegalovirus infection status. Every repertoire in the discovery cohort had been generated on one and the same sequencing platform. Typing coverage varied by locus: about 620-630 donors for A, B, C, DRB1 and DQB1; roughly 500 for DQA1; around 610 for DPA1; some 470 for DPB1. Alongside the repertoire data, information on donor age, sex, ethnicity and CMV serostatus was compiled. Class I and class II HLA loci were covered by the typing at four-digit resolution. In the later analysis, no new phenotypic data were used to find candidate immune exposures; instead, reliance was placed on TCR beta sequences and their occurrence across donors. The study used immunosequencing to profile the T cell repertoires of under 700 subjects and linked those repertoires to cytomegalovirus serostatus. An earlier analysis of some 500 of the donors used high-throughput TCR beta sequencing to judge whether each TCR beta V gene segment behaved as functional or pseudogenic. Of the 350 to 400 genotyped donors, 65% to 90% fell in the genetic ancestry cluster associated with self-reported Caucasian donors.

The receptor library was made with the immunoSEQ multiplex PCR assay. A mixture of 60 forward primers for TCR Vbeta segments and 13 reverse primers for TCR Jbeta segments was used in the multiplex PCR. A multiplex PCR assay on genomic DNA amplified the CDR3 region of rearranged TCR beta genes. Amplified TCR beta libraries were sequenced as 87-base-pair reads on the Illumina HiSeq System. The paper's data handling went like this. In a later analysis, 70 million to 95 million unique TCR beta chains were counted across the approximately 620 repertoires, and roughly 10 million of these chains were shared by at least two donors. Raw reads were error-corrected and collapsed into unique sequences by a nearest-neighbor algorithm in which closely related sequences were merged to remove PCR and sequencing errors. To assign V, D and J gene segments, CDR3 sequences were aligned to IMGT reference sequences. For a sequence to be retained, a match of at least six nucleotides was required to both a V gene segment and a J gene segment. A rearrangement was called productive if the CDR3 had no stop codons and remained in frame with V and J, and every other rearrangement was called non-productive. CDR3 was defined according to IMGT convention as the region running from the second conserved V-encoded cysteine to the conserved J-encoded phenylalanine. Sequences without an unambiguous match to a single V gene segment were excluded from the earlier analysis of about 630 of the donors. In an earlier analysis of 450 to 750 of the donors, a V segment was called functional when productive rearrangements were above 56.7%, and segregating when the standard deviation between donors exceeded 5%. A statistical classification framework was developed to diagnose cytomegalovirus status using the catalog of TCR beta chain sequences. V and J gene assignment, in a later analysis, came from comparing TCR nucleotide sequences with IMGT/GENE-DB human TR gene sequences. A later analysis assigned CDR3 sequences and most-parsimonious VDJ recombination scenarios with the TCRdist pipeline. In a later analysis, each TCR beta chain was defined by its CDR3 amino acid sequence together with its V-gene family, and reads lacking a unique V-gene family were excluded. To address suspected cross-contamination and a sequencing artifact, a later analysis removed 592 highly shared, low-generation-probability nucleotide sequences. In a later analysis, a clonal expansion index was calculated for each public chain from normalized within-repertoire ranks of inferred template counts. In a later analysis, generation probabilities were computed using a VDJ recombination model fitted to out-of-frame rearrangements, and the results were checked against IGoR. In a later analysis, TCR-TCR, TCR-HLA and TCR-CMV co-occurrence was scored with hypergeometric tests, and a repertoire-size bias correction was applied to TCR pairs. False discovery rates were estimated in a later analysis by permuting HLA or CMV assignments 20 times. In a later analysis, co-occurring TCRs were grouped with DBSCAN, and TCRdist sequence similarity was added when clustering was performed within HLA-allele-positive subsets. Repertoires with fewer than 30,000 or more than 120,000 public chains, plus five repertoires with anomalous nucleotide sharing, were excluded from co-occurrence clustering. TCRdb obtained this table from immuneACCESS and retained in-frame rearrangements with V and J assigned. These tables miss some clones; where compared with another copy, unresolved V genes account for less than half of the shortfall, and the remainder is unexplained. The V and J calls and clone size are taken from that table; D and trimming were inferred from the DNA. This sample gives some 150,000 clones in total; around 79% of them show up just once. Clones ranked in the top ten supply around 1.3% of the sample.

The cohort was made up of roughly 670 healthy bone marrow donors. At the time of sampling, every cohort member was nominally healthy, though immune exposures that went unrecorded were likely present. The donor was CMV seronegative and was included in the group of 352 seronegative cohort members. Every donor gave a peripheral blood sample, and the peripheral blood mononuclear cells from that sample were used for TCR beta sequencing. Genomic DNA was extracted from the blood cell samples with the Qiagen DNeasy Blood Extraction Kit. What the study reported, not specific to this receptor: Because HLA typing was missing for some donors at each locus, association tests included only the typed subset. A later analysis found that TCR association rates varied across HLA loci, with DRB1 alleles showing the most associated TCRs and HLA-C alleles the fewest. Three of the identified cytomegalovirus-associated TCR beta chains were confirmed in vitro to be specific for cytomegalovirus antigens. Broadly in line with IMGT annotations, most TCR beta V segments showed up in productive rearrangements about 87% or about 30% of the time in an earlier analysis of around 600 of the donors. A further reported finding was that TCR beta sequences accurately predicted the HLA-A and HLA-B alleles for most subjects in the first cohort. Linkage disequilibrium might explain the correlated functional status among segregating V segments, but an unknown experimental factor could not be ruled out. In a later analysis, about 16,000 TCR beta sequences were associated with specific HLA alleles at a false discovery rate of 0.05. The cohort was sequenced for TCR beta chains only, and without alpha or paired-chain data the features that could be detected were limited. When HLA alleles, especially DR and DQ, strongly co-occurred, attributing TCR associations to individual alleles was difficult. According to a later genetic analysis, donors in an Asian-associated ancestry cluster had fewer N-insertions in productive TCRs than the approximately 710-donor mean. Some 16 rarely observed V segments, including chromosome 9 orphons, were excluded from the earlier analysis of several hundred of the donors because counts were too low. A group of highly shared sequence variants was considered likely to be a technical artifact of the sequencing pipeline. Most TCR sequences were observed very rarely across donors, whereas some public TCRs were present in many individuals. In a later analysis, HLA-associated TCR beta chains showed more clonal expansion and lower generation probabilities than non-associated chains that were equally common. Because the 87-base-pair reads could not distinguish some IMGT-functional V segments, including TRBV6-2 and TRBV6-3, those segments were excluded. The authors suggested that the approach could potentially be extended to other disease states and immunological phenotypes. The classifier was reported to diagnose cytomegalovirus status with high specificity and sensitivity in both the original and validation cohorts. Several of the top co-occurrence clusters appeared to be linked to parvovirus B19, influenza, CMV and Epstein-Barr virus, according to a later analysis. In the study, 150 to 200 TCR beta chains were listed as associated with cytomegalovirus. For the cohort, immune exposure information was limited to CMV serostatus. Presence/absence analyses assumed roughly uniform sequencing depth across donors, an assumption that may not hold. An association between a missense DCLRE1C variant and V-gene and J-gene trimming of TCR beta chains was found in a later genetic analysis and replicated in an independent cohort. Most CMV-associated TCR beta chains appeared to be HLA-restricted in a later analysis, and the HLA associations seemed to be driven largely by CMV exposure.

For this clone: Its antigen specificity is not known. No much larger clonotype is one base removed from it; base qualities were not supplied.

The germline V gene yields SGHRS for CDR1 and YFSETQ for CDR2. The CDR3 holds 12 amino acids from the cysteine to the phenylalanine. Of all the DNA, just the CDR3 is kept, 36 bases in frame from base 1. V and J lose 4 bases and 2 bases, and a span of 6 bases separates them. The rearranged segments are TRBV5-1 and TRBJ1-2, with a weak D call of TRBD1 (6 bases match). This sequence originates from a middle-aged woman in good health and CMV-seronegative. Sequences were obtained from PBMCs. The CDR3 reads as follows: CASSQGNYGYTF. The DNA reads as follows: TGCGCCAGCAGCCAGGGGAACTATGGCTACACCTTC.